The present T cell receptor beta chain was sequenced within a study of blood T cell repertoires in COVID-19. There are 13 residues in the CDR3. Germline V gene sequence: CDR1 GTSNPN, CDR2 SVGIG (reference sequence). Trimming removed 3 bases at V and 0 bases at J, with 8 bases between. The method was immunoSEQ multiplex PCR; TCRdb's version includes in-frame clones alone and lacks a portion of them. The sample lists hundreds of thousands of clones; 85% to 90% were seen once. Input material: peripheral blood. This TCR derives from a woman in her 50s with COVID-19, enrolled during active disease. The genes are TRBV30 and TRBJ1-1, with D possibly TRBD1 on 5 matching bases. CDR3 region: CAWRIGVNTEAFF. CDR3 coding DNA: TGTGCCTGGAGGATAGGGGTGAACACTGAAGCTTTCTTT.